This T cell receptor beta chain was observed in a study of T cell changes during pregnancy in multiple sclerosis. Trimming left V 8 bases short and J 4 bases short, with 12 bases between. Germline values: CDR1 KGHSH, CDR2 LQKENI. The CDR3 runs to 12 residues. The assay was immunoSEQ multiplex PCR, and TCRdb's table has in-frame clones only and misses some. The data show 65,000 to 85,000 clones, about 93% seen once. This specimen consisted of CD4+ T cells from peripheral blood mononuclear cells, obtained after pregnancy. This TCR derives from a female donor with multiple sclerosis, enrolled in a pregnancy study. The V and J genes are TRBV18 and TRBJ2-7, with D possibly matching TRBD2 (6 bases). The CDR3 nucleotides read TGTGCCAGCCGGGACTCCCTGTACGAGCAGTACTTC. This codes for CASRDSLYEQYF.